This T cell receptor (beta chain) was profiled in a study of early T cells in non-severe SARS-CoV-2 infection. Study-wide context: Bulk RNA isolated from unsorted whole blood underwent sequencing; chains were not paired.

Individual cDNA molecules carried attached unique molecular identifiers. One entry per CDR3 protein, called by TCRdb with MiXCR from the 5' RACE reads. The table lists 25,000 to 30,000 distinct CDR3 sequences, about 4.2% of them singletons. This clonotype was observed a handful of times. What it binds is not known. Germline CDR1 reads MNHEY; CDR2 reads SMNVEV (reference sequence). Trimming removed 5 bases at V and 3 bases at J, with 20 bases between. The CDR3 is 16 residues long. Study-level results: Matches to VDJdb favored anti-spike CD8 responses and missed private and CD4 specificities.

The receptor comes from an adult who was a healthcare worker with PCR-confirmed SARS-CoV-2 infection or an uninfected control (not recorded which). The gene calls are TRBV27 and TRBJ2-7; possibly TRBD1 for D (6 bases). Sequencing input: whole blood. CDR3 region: CASSLTRDIGYYEQYF. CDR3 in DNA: TGTGCCAGCAGTCTAACGAGGGACATTGGATACTACGAGCAGTACTTC.